The 32 T cell receptor beta chains listed next were all sequenced from one sample in a study of OX40 agonist ivuxolimab in advanced cancers. This table comes from immunoSEQ multiplex PCR, and its TCRdb copy is limited to in-frame clones, with some not included. The table records around 60,000 clones, around 80% of them present only once. The starting material was CD4+ or CD8+ T cells sorted from blood, obtained in a trial of the OX40 agonist ivuxolimab. The source of these receptors is an adult with an advanced solid tumor such as melanoma, head and neck, liver or kidney cancer.

The CDR3 region is CASIRMANTGELFF. The CDR3 DNA reads TGTGCCAGCATAAGAATGGCGAACACCGGGGAGCTGTTTTTT. The chain carries TRBV6-1 and TRBJ2-2; no clear D gene. V lost 7 bases, J lost 0 bases, and 9 bases lay in between. Germline values: CDR1 MNHNS, CDR2 SASEGT. The CDR3 sequence is 14 residues long.

The V gene is TRBV5-4, the J gene TRBJ1-2, with D unclear. Germline V gene data show CDR1 as SGHNT and CDR2 as YYREEE (reference sequence). The CDR3 totals 13 residues. V lost 0 bases, J lost 4 bases, and 7 bases lay in between. As DNA, the CDR3 is TGTGCCAGCAGCTTGGGGCGGACCTATGGCTACACCTTC. This translates into CASSLGRTYGYTF.

This chain links TRBV19 with TRBJ1-1; 8 bases map to TRBD1. V shed 7 bases and J 3 bases; nucleotides not matched to a gene: 4. This CDR3 spans 13 amino acids. From germline, CDR1 is LNHDA and CDR2 SQIVND (reference sequence). The CDR3, as DNA: TGTGCCAGTAAAAACAGGGGGGACACTGAAGCTTTCTTT. This translates into CASKNRGDTEAFF.

The chain uses TRBV9 and TRBJ2-2; 7 bases map to TRBD2. CDR1 is SGDLS and CDR2 is YYNGEE in the germline V gene. The CDR3 is made up of 16 amino acids. V was pared by 0 bases and J by 4 bases, with 6 bases of the junction left unmatched. CDR3 in DNA: TGTGCCAGCAGCGTAGCCCCAGCTAGCGGCACCGGGGAGCTGTTTTTT. Translation gives CASSVAPASGTGELFF.

The V call is TRBV28, the J call TRBJ2-2, with D possibly being TRBD1 (6 bases). The germline gives CDR1 MDHEN, CDR2 SYDVKM. The CDR3 is made up of 15 amino acids. The ends were cut back, 5 bases at V and 6 bases at J, with 16 bases in the middle. CDR3 amino acids: CASSLTGSRAGELFF. CDR3 coding DNA: TGTGCCAGCAGTCTTACAGGGTCGAGGGCCGGGGAGCTGTTTTTT.

J is TRBJ2-7 and V is TRBV6-4; D may be TRBD1 (6 bases). Germline V gives CDR1 MRHNA, CDR2 SNTAGT. The CDR3 spans 15 residues. Trimming shortened V by 0 bases and J by 6 bases, and 15 bases separated the two germline ends. This CDR3 reads CASSDSYPSRGEQYF. The CDR3 coding sequence is TGTGCCAGCAGTGACTCGTATCCTAGCAGGGGCGAGCAGTACTTC.

The rearrangement uses TRBV18 and TRBJ1-1; 9 positions agree with TRBD1. The CDR3 is 15 residues long. Germline V gene lookup returns CDR1 KGHSH and CDR2 LQKENI. V trimming: 4 bases; J trimming: 1 base; junction bases outside the gene matches: 4. CDR3 DNA: TGTGCCAGCTCACTACAGGGGGCTGGGAACACTGAAGCTTTCTTT. Translation gives CASSLQGAGNTEAFF. Filled out from reference TRBV18 and TRBJ1-1, the complete variable domain reads NAGVMQNPRHLVRRRGQEARLRCSPMKGHSHVYWYRQLPEEGLKFMVYLQKENIIDESGMPKERFSAEFPKEGPSILRIQQVVRGDSAAYFCASSLQGAGNTEAFFGQGTRLTVV.

The chain employs TRBV28 and TRBJ2-7; the D is unclear. Trimming shortened V by 7 bases and J by 3 bases, and 10 bases separated the two germline ends. Germline CDR1 reads MDHEN; CDR2 reads SYDVKM. The CDR3 totals 12 residues. The CDR3 DNA is TGTGCCAGCACAGGAGCGAACTACGAGCAGTACTTC. This sequence encodes CASTGANYEQYF.

The CDR3 reads CASSEEYNYYGYTF. In nucleotides, the CDR3 is TGTGCCAGCAGTGAAGAATACAATTACTATGGCTACACCTTC. The chain uses TRBV6-1 and TRBJ1-2; D is uncertain. Germline loops: CDR1 MNHNS, CDR2 SASEGT. This CDR3 comprises 14 residues. V lost 1 base, J lost 3 bases, and 9 bases lay in between.

The chain recombines TRBV15 with TRBJ2-3; D is unresolved. Germline-derived CDR1 and CDR2 are LNHNV and YYDKDF (reference sequence). There are 15 residues in the CDR3. Trimming cost V 0 bases and J 0 bases, with 7 bases left between them. For the CDR3, the DNA is TGTGCCACCAGCAGAGACCGAACTAGCACAGATACGCAGTATTTT. This sequence encodes CATSRDRTSTDTQYF.

This chain uses TRBV29-1 with TRBJ2-7; 14 bases are shared with TRBD2. This CDR3 is 13 amino acids long. Trimming removed 4 bases from V and 12 bases from J; junction bases left unmatched: 8. Germline-derived CDR1 and CDR2 are SQVTM and ANQGSEA. The CDR3 region is CSVVGLAGEIRYF. The CDR3, as DNA: TGCAGCGTTGTGGGACTAGCGGGAGAAATTAGGTACTTC.

J is TRBJ1-5 and V is TRBV7-8; 8 positions match TRBD1. Germline CDR1 is SGHVS and CDR2 is FQNEAQ. This CDR3 has 17 residues. V lost 5 bases to trimming and J lost 2 bases; unmatched junction nucleotides: 11. Here the CDR3 reads CASSIGLTGGGNQPQHF. CDR3 nucleotide sequence: TGTGCCAGCAGCATAGGCCTTACAGGGGGGGGCAATCAGCCCCAGCATTTT.

The chain combines TRBV28 with TRBJ2-7; D unclear. Germline-derived CDR1 and CDR2 are MDHEN and SYDVKM. This CDR3 contains 17 residues. V was cut by 4 bases and J by 0 bases, with 19 bases left in between. The CDR3 bases are TGTGCCAGCAGTTCCCCTGGCTCGGGTAAAAGCTCCTACGAGCAGTACTTC. Protein product: CASSSPGSGKSSYEQYF.

This chain uses TRBV28 with TRBJ1-4, with 7 bases identical to TRBD1. The V gene's germline CDR1 is MDHEN and CDR2 SYDVKM. V dropped 6 bases and J dropped 6; count of bases not matched to a gene: 10. CDR3 length: 15 residues. CDR3 DNA sequence: TGTGCCAGCAGCCAGACGTGGGGACAGCATGAAAAACTGTTTTTT. Protein sequence: CASSQTWGQHEKLFF.

V and J are TRBV7-9 and TRBJ1-6; D not certain. The V end was cut by 5 bases, the J end by 4 bases, with 9 bases between. The CDR3 is 14 amino acids. The germline CDR1 and CDR2 sequences are SEHNR and FQNEAQ (reference sequence). CDR3 sequence: CASSLQIYNSPLHF. As DNA, the CDR3 is TGTGCCAGCAGCCTCCAGATTTATAATTCACCCCTCCACTTT.

V gene TRBV4-2 combines with J gene TRBJ2-2; 9 positions match TRBD1. The CDR3 is 15 residues long. Losses at the gene ends were 4 bases for V and 4 bases for J; bases not matched to a gene: 4. The germline V gene has CDR1 LGHNA and CDR2 YNFKEQ. CDR3 in DNA: TGTGCCAGCAGCCGGAAGGACAGGGGCACCGGGGAGCTGTTTTTT. Protein sequence: CASSRKDRGTGELFF.

The chain carries TRBV28 and TRBJ1-2; 11 bases fit TRBD1. Losses at the gene ends were 6 bases for V and 7 bases for J; bases not matched to a gene: 10. Per germline, CDR1 MDHEN and CDR2 SYDVKM. The CDR3 contains 15 residues. CDR3 DNA: TGTGCCAGCAGCTCGGGTGGGACAGGGGGTTCTGGCTACACCTTC. Amino acid sequence: CASSSGGTGGSGYTF.

The chain carries TRBV18 and TRBJ1-6; 7 nucleotides align to TRBD1. The germline V gene has CDR1 KGHSH and CDR2 LQKENI. The CDR3 loop spans 13 amino acids. Unmatched junction bases numbered 4, after V lost 2 bases and J lost 12 bases. As DNA, the CDR3 is TGTGCCAGCTCACCAGGGACAGACGAACCCCTCCACTTT. Its translation: CASSPGTDEPLHF.

The chain couples TRBV7-9 to TRBJ1-4; possible D gene TRBD1, 6 bases. The V end lost 5 bases, the J end lost 3 bases, and 16 bases lay between the germline ends. Germline V gives CDR1 SEHNR, CDR2 FQNEAQ (reference sequence). The CDR3 sequence is 16 residues long. CDR3 in DNA: TGTGCCAGCAGCCCCCGTGGGGGGGCTGCTAATGAAAAACTGTTTTTT. Encoded protein: CASSPRGGAANEKLFF.

Details on this clone: At one end the junction does not follow the germline gene, possibly because of a read error. The genes are TRBV6-6 and TRBJ2-5; either TRBD1 or TRBD2 may supply D (5 bases each). The CDR3 runs to 14 residues. Germline lookup yields CDR1 MNHNY and CDR2 SVGAGI (reference sequence). CDR3 residues: CASSYGGVQGTQYF. The CDR3 nucleotides read TGTGCCAGCAGTTACGGGGGAGTCCAAGGGACCCAGTACTTC.

The rearrangement uses TRBV19 and TRBJ2-7, with D possibly being TRBD1 or TRBD2 (5 bases each). This CDR3 has 13 amino acids. CDR1 and CDR2 from the germline V gene are LNHDA and SQIVND (reference sequence). V gave up 8 bases and J gave up 1 base, with 12 bases separating them. CDR3 protein: CASARDESYEQYF. The CDR3 DNA is TGTGCCAGTGCCAGGGACGAATCCTACGAGCAGTACTTC.

The V and J genes are TRBV11-2 and TRBJ2-5; no clear D. Germline lookup yields CDR1 SGHAT and CDR2 FQNNGV. This CDR3 spans 15 amino acids. Trimming stripped 6 bases from V and 2 bases from J, with 16 bases between. The CDR3 DNA is TGTGCCAGCAGGTCCCCCGCACAGCCTCAAGAGACCCAGTACTTC. Its translation: CASRSPAQPQETQYF.

This sequence joins TRBV15 and TRBJ2-5; D gene ambiguous. Trimming removed 0 bases from V and 2 bases from J, with 7 bases in between. This CDR3 is 14 amino acids long. CDR1 is LNHNV and CDR2 is YYDKDF in the germline V gene (reference sequence). CDR3 coding DNA: TGTGCCACCAGCAGAGACCCTACTCAAGAGACCCAGTACTTC. It codes for CATSRDPTQETQYF. Based on the CDR3 plus reference TRBV15 and TRBJ2-5, the full variable domain is DAMVIQNPRYQVTQFGKPVTLSCSQTLNHNVMYWYQQKSSQAPKLLFHYYDKDFNNEADTPDNFQSRRPNTSFCFLDIRSPGLGDTAMYLCATSRDPTQETQYFGPGTRLLVL.

This clone was detected only once. J is TRBJ2-7 and V is TRBV28, with TRBD1 matching over 10 bases. The trim removed 5 bases at V and 7 bases at J, leaving 14 bases unmatched. The CDR3 totals 16 residues. Germline V gene lookup returns CDR1 MDHEN and CDR2 SYDVKM. This CDR3 reads CASSPPRQGAPREQYF. The CDR3 DNA follows: TGTGCCAGCAGTCCTCCAAGACAGGGGGCGCCGAGGGAGCAGTACTTC.

The gene calls are TRBV28 and TRBJ1-5; perhaps TRBD1 as D (5 bases). The CDR3 sequence is 15 residues long. The V end was cut by 6 bases, the J end by 1 base, with 13 bases between. From germline, CDR1 is MDHEN and CDR2 SYDVKM. The CDR3 DNA sequence: TGTGCCAGCAGACTTGGGGGGGGGAGCAATCAGCCCCAGCATTTT. This translates into CASRLGGGSNQPQHF.

The CDR3 reads CASSWGPDRNYGYTF. In DNA, the CDR3 is TGTGCCAGCAGTTGGGGACCTGACAGAAACTATGGCTACACCTTC. The chain combines TRBV28 with TRBJ1-2; perhaps TRBD1 as D (5 bases). The V gene's germline CDR1 is MDHEN and CDR2 SYDVKM. CDR3 length equals 15 residues. The ends were cut back, 4 bases at V and 2 bases at J, with 14 bases in the middle.

This clone was observed a single time. The chain is built from TRBV7-9 and TRBJ2-3, with 12 bases identical to TRBD2. V lost 5 bases to trimming and J lost 2 bases; unmatched junction nucleotides: 2. This CDR3 contains 15 residues. CDR1 and CDR2 (germline): SEHNR, FQNEAQ (reference sequence). This chain's CDR3 is CASSRTSGTTDTQYF. The CDR3 DNA follows: TGTGCCAGCAGCCGGACTAGCGGGACCACAGATACGCAGTATTTT.

This clone was observed a single time. V and J are TRBV29-1 and TRBJ2-1, with D possibly being TRBD1 (6 bases). CDR3 length: 15 residues. Germline values: CDR1 SQVTM, CDR2 ANQGSEA. V dropped 2 bases and J dropped 1 base, with 12 bases sitting between them. The CDR3 DNA reads as TGCAGCGTTGAAAGGGGGTCCCTATCCTACAATGAGCAGTTCTTC. Its protein is CSVERGSLSYNEQFF.

The chain uses TRBV4-2 and TRBJ2-7; D is uncertain. Germline V lookup: CDR1 LGHNA, CDR2 YNFKEQ. V was trimmed by 0 bases and J by 10 bases, leaving 16 bases between them. The CDR3 consists of 14 residues. The CDR3 bases are TGTGCCAGCAGCCAAGATGGCTCCCTAGAAGTTCAGTACTTC. The encoded protein is CASSQDGSLEVQYF.

The V call is TRBV11-3, the J call TRBJ2-1; unclear D gene. Germline V lookup: CDR1 SGHNT, CDR2 YENEEA. The CDR3 extends over 13 amino acids. With 4 bases removed from V and 8 bases from J, the gap between germline ends came to 12 bases. Here the CDR3 DNA reads TGTGCCAGCAGCTCCCGGGCCCCCGATGAGCAGTTCTTC. Residues: CASSSRAPDEQFF.

V gene TRBV7-9 combines with J gene TRBJ1-6; 7 bases agree with TRBD1. The germline CDR1 and CDR2 sequences are SEHNR and FQNEAQ (reference sequence). This CDR3 contains 16 residues. J was trimmed by 7 bases and V by 3 bases; bases with no gene match: 9. The CDR3 sequence: CASSLISGTANSPLHF. CDR3 DNA sequence: TGTGCCAGCAGCTTGATTTCCGGGACAGCGAATTCACCCCTCCACTTT.

The V and J genes are TRBV29-1 and TRBJ2-1, with D maybe TRBD2 (5 bases). This CDR3 contains 11 residues. V shed 7 bases and J shed 3 bases, with 7 bases lying between them. The germline V gene has CDR1 SQVTM and CDR2 ANQGSEA. CDR3 residues: CSGESYNEQFF. CDR3 DNA: TGCAGCGGGGAGAGCTACAATGAGCAGTTCTTC.